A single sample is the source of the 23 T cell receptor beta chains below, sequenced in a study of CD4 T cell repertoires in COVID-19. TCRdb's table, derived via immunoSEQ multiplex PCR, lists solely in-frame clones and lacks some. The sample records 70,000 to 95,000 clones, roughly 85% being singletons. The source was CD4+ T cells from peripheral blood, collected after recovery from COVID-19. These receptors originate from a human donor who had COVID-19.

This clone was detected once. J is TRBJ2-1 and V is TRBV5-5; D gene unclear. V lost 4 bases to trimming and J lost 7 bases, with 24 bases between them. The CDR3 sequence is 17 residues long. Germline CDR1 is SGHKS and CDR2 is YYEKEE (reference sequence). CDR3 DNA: TGTGCCAGCAGCCCTCCACCCGCGTTTCCAGGTAGGAATGAGCAGTTCTTC. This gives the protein CASSPPPAFPGRNEQFF.

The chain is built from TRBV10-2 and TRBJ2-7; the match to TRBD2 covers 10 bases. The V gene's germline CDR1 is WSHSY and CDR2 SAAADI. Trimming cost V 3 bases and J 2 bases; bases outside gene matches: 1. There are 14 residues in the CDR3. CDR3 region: CASSEAGGTYEQYF. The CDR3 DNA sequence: TGCGCCAGCAGTGAAGCGGGAGGGACCTACGAGCAGTACTTC.

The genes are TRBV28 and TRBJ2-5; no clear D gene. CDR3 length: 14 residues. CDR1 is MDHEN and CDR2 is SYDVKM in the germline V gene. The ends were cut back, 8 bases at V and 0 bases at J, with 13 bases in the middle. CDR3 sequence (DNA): TGTGCCAGCGTGGGGAACCTGTACCAAGAGACCCAGTACTTC. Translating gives CASVGNLYQETQYF.

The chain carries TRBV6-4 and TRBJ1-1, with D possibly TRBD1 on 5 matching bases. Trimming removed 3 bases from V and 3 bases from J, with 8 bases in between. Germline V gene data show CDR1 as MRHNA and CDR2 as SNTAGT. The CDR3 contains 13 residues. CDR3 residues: CASSEGRDTEAFF. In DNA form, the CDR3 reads TGTGCCAGCAGTGAGGGACGGGACACTGAAGCTTTCTTT.

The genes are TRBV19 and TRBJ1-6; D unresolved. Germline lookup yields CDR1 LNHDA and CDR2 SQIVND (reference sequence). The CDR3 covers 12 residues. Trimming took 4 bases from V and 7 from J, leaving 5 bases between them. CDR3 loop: CASSSGNSPLHF. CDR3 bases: TGTGCCAGTAGTAGCGGAAATTCACCCCTCCACTTT.

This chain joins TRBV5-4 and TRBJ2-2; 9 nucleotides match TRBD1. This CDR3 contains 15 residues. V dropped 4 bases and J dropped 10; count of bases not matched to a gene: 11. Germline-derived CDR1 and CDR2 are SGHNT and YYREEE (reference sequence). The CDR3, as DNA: TGTGCCAGCAGCCCGGGAAGGGACAGGGAGTCGGAGCTGTTTTTT. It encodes CASSPGRDRESELFF. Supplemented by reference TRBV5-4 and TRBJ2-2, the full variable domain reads ETGVTQSPTHLIKTRGQQVTLRCSSQSGHNTVSWYQQALGQGPQFIFQYYREEENGRGNFPPRFSGLQFPNYSSELNVNALELDDSALYLCASSPGRDRESELFFGEGSRLTVL.

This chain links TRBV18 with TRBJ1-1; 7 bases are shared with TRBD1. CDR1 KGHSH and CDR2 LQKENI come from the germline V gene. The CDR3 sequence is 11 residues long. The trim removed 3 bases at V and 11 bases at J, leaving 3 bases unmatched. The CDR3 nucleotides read TGTGCCAGCTCACCCGACAGGGAGGCTTTCTTT. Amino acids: CASSPDREAFF.

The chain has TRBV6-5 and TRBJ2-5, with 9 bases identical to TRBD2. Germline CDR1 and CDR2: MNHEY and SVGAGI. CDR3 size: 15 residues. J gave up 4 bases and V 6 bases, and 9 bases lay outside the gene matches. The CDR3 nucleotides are TGTGCCAGCAGCCACCTAGTTAGCGGGAGAGAGACCCAGTACTTC. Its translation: CASSHLVSGRETQYF.

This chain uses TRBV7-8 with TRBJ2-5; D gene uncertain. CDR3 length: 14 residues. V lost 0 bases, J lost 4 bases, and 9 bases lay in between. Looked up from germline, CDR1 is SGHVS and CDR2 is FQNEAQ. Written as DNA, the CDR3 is TGTGCCAGCAGCTTAGCGTTGCAGAGAGAGACCCAGTACTTC. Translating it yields CASSLALQRETQYF.

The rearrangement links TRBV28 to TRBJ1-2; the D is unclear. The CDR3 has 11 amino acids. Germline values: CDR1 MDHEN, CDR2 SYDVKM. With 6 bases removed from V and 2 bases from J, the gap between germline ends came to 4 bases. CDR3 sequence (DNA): TGTGCCAGCAGGGGAAACTATGGCTACACCTTC. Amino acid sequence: CASRGNYGYTF.

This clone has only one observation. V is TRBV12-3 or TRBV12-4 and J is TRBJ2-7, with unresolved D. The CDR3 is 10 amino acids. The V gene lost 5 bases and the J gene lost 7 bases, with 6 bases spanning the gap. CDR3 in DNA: TGTGCCAGCAGTCCGAGGGAGCAGTACTTC. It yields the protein CASSPREQYF.

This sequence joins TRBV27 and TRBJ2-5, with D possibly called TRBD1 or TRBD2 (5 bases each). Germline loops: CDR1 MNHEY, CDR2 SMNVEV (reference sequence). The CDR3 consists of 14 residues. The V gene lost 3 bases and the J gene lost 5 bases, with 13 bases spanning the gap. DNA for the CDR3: TGTGCCAGCAGTTTGGGACCCAGAGGGGAGACCCAGTACTTC. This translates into CASSLGPRGETQYF.

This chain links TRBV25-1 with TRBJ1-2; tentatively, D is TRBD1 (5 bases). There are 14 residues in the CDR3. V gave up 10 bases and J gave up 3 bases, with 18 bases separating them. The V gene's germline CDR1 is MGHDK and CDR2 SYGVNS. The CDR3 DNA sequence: TGTGCCACCAAGCCCTCAGACAGACACTATGGCTACACCTTC. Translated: CATKPSDRHYGYTF.

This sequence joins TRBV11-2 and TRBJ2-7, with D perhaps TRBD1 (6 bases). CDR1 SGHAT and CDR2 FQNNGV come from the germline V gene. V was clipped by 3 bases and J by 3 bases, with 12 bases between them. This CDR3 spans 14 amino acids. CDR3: CASSFGQTDYEQYF. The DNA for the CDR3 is TGTGCCAGCAGCTTTGGACAGACAGACTACGAGCAGTACTTC.

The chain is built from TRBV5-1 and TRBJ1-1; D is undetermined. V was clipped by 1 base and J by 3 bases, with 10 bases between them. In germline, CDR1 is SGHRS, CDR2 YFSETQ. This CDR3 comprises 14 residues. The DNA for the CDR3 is TGCGCCAGCAGCTTGAGGGCGGGTGACACTGAAGCTTTCTTT. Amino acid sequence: CASSLRAGDTEAFF.

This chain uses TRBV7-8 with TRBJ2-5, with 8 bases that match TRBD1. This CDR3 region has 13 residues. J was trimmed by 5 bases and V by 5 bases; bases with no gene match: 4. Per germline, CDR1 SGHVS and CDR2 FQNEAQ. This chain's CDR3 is CASSDHRGETQYF. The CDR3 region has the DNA TGTGCCAGCAGCGATCACAGGGGGGAGACCCAGTACTTC. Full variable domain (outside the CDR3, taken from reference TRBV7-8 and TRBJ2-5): GAGVSQSPRYKVAKRGQDVALRCDPISGHVSLFWYQQALGQGPEFLTYFQNEAQLDKSGLPSDRFFAERPEGSVSTLKIQRTQQEDSAVYLCASSDHRGETQYFGPGTRLLVL.

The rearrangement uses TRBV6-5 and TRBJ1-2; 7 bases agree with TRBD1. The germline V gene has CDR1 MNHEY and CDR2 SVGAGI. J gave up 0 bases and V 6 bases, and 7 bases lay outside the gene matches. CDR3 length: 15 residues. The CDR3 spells CASRGGTATNYGYTF. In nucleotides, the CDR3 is TGTGCCAGCAGGGGGGGGACAGCTACTAACTATGGCTACACCTTC.

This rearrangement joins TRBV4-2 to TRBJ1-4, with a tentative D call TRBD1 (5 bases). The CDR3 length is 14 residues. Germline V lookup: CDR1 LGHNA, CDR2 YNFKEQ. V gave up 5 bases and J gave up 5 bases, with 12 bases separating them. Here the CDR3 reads CASSFRQPNEKLFF. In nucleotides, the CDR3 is TGTGCCAGCAGCTTCCGACAGCCAAATGAAAAACTGTTTTTT.

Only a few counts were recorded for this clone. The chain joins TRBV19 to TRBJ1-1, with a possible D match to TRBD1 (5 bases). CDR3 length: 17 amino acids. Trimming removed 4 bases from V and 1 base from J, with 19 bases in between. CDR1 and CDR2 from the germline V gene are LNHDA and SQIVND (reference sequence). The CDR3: CASSTRAGASSNTEAFF. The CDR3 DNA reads TGTGCCAGTAGTACCAGGGCAGGCGCCTCATCGAACACTGAAGCTTTCTTT. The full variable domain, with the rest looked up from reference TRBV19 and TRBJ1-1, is DGGITQSPKYLFRKEGQNVTLSCEQNLNHDAMYWYRQDPGQGLRLIYYSQIVNDFQKGDIAEGYSVSREKKESFPLTVTSAQKNPTAFYLCASSTRAGASSNTEAFFGQGTRLTVV.

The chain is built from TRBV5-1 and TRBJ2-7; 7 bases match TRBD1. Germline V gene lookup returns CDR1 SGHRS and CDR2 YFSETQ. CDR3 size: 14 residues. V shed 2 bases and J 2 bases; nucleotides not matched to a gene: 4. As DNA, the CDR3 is TGCGCCAGCAGCTTAAGACAGGGAACCTACGAGCAGTACTTC. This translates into CASSLRQGTYEQYF.

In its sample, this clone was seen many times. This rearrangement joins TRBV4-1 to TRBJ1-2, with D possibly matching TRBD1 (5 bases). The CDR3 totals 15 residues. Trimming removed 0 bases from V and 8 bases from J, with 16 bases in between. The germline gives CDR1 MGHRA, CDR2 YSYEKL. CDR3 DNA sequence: TGCGCCAGCAGCCAAGAGTTCAGGGTAGAGGGCGGCTACACCTTC. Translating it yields CASSQEFRVEGGYTF.

The CDR3 nucleotides are TGTGCCAGCACCCAGGATGCTAGCGGGAGAGAGACCCAGTACTTC. Protein: CASTQDASGRETQYF. This rearrangement joins TRBV3-1 (or the pseudogene TRBV3-2) to TRBJ2-5; 10 bases are shared with TRBD2. The trim removed 7 bases at V and 4 bases at J, leaving 9 bases unmatched. Germline V lookup: CDR1 LGHDT, CDR2 YNNKEL (reference sequence). The CDR3 contains 15 residues.

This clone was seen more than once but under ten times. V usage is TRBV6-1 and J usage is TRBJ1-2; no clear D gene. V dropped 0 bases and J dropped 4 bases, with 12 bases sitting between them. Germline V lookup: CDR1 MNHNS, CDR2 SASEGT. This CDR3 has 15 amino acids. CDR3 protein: CASSEALIRTYGYTF. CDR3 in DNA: TGTGCCAGCAGTGAAGCGCTAATACGGACCTATGGCTACACCTTC.